This T cell receptor (beta chain) was sequenced for a study of shared clonotypes between healthy human individuals. Study as a whole: Per donor, CD8 memory used one plate, CD8 naive used two, CD4 memory used three and CD4 naive used three. Study findings and constraints: Clonotype sharing among donors was thought likely to change with sequencing depth. Estimated richness was generally greater in naive than memory subsets.

Trimming left V 4 bases short and J 0 bases short, with 7 bases between. The CDR3 consists of 14 residues. The germline gives CDR1 SNHLY, CDR2 FYNNEI. Some clones are missing from TCRdb's copy, which holds only in-frame ones; the method was immunoSEQ multiplex PCR. The table lists about 2 million clones, 85% to 95% of them singletons. In the case of this clone: As yet, its antigen is unknown.

CD45RA-negative memory and CD45RA+ naive subsets were split from the CD4+ cells. V is TRBV2 and J is TRBJ1-3; D is unclear. This clonotype was sampled from a young man in good health. The sequenced sample consisted of naive CD4+ T cells sorted from blood. Regarding subset: CD45RA+ positively selected. For the CDR3, the DNA is TGTGCCAGCAGTGTGGTCCGCTCTGGAAACACCATATATTTT. The encoded protein is CASSVVRSGNTIYF.